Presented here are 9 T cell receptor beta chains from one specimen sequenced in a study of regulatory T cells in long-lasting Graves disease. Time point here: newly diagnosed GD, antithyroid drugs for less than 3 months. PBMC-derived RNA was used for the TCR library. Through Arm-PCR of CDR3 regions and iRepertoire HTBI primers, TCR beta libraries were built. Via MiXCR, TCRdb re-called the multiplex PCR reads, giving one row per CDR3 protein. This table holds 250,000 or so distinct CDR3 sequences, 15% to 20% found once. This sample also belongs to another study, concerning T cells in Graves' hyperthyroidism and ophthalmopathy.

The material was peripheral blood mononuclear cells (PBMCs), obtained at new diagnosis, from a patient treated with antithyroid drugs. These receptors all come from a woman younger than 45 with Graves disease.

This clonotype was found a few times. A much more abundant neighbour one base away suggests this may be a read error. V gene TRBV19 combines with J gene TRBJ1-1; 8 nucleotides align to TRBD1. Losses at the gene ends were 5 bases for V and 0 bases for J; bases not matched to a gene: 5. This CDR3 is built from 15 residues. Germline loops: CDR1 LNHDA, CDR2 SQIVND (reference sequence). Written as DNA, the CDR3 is TGTGCCAGTAGTGCTTCGGGACAGGTGAACACTGAAGCTTTCTTT. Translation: CASSASGQVNTEAFF.

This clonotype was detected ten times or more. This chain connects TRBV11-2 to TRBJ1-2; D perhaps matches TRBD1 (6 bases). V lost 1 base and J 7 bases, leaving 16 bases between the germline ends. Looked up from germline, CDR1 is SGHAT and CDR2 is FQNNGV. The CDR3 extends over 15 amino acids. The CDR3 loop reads CASSLGVGGAGGYTF. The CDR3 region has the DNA TGTGCCAGCAGCTTAGGGGTCGGGGGGGCTGGTGGCTACACCTTC. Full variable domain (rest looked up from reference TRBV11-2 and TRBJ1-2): EAGVAQSPRYKIIEKRQSVAFWCNPISGHATLYWYQQILGQGPKLLIQFQNNGVVDDSQLPKDRFSAERLKGVDSTLKIQPAKLEDSAVYLCASSLGVGGAGGYTFGSGTRLTVV.

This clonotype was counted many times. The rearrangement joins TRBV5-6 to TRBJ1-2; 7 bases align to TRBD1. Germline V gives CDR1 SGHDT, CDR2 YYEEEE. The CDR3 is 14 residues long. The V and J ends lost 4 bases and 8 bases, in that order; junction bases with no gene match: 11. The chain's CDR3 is CASSIETGLGGYTF. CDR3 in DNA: TGTGCCAGCAGCATCGAGACAGGGCTGGGCGGCTACACCTTC.

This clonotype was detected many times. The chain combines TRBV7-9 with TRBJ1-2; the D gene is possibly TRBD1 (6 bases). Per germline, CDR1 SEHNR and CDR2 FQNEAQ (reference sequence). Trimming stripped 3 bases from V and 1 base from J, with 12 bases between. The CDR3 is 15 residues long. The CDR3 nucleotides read TGTGCCAGCAGCTTTGCGGGACACGATAACTATGGCTACACCTTC. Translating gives CASSFAGHDNYGYTF.

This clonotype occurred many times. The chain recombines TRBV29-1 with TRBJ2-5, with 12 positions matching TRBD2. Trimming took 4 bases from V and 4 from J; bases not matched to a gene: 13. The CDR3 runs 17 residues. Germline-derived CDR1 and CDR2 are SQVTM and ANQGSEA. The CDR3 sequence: CSVAPSSGGAPRETQYF. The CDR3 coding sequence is TGCAGCGTTGCCCCCTCTAGCGGGGGGGCCCCCCGAGAGACCCAGTACTTC.

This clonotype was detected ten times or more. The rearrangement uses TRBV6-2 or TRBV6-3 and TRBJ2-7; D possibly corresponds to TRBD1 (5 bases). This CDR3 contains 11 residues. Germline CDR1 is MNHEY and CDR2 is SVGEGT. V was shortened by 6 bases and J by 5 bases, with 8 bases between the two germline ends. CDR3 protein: CASRWGDEQYF. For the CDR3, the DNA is TGTGCCAGCAGGTGGGGCGACGAGCAGTACTTC.

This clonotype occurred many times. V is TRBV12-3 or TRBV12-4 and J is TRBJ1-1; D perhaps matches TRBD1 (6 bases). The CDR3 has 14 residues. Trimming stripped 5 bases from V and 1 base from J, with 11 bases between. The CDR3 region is CASSARTENTEAFF. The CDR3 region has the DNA TGTGCCAGCAGTGCTAGGACAGAGAACACTGAAGCTTTCTTT.

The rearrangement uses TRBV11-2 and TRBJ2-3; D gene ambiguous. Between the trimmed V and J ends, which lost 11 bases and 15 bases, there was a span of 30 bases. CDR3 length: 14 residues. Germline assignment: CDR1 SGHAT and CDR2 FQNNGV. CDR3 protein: CACQGGATKDMQYF. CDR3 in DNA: TGTGCCTGCCAAGGTGGAGCCACAAAAGATATGCAATATTTT.

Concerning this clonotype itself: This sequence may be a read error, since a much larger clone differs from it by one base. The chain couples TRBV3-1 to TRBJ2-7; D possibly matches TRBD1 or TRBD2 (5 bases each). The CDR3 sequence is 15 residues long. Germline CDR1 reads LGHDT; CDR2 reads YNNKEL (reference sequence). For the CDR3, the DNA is TGTGCCAGCAGCCATGGGGGAAGGTCTTGGTACGAGCAGTGCTTC. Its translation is CASSHGGRSWYEQCF.